Presented here are 32 T cell receptor beta chains from one specimen sequenced in a study of CD8 T cells in ankylosing spondylitis. These receptors have no identified antigens. Broader study findings: What seemed typical of ankylosing spondylitis blood was a TCR beta motif built from roughly eight highly homologous variants.

TCRdb ran MiXCR on the 5' RACE reads and lists one entry per CDR3 protein. The sample lists 500,000 or so distinct CDR3 sequences; 5.3% were seen once. Sequencing input: blood, either unsorted or a sorted T cell fraction (not recorded which). Receptor source: a male donor with ankylosing spondylitis.

The table lists this clonotype with many counts. The chain joins TRBV20-1 to TRBJ2-1; 8 positions match TRBD2. The CDR3 contains 16 residues. Germline V gives CDR1 DFQATT, CDR2 SNEGSKA (reference sequence). Trimming removed 1 base from V and 0 bases from J; junction bases left unmatched: 5. CDR3 sequence (DNA): TGCAGTGCTAGAGTCCAGCGGGGGAGCTCCTACAATGAGCAGTTCTTC. Translating it yields CSARVQRGSSYNEQFF.

This clonotype was observed many times. The chain links TRBV7-2 to TRBJ2-7; D not certain. Germline V gives CDR1 SGHTA, CDR2 FQGNSA. Deletions cut 1 base from V and 2 bases from J, with 9 bases between. This CDR3 region has 14 residues. The CDR3 loop reads CASSLVIDTYEQYF. DNA of the CDR3: TGTGCCAGCAGCTTAGTAATAGACACCTACGAGCAGTACTTC.

This clonotype was detected a few times. This chain uses TRBV10-3 with TRBJ1-5, with 10 bases that match TRBD1. Per the germline V gene, CDR1 is ENHRY and CDR2 is SYGVKD. V gave up 3 bases and J gave up 7 bases; unmatched junction bases: 6. The CDR3 runs 15 residues. The CDR3: CAISEMDRGKQPQHF. CDR3 bases: TGTGCCATCAGTGAAATGGACAGGGGGAAGCAGCCCCAGCATTTT.

In this sample, this clonotype turned up many times. The rearrangement links TRBV20-1 to TRBJ2-1; TRBD2 aligns across 7 bases. The CDR3 spans 13 residues. The V gene's germline CDR1 is DFQATT and CDR2 SNEGSKA (reference sequence). J lost 4 bases, V lost 0 bases, and 0 bases had no gene match. CDR3 nucleotides: TGCAGTGCTAGAGAGGGGGGGTACAATGAGCAGTTCTTC. Residues: CSAREGGYNEQFF.

This clonotype was picked up many times. The CDR3 DNA is TGCGCCAGCAGCCAAGAGAGACAGTTAGAAGCTTTCTTT. This translates into CASSQERQLEAFF. This chain joins TRBV4-1 and TRBJ1-1, with a weak D call TRBD1 (5 bases). This CDR3 is 13 amino acids long. The germline V gene has CDR1 MGHRA and CDR2 YSYEKL. The V end was cut by 0 bases, the J end by 8 bases, with 10 bases between.

This clonotype was seen ten or more times. This chain links TRBV9 with TRBJ1-3; 8 positions agree with TRBD1. This CDR3 is built from 16 residues. Germline CDR1 reads SGDLS; CDR2 reads YYNGEE. V lost 4 bases to trimming and J lost 0 bases; unmatched junction nucleotides: 6. For the CDR3, the DNA is TGTGCCAGCAGCCCGGGACAGGTCTTCTCTGGAAACACCATATATTTT. This translates into CASSPGQVFSGNTIYF.

This clonotype was observed many times. The genes are TRBV20-1 and TRBJ2-7; possible D gene TRBD2, 5 bases. This CDR3 comprises 13 residues. V dropped 5 bases and J dropped 2 bases, with 13 bases sitting between them. From germline, CDR1 is DFQATT and CDR2 SNEGSKA (reference sequence). This chain's CDR3 is CSAVDFSPYEQYF. The DNA for the CDR3 is TGCAGTGCTGTGGACTTCTCCCCCTACGAGCAGTACTTC.

This clonotype was counted at least ten times. The V gene is TRBV20-1, the J gene TRBJ1-2, with D perhaps matching TRBD1 (5 bases). The length of the CDR3 is 14 residues. V was clipped by 3 bases and J by 7 bases, with 18 bases between them. The germline CDR1 and CDR2 sequences are DFQATT and SNEGSKA (reference sequence). The chain's CDR3 is CSASRPLTAGGYTF. The CDR3 region has the DNA TGCAGTGCTAGCCGACCTCTGACAGCTGGTGGCTACACCTTC.

This clonotype was seen more than once but under ten times. This rearrangement joins TRBV28 to TRBJ2-2, with 8 bases identical to TRBD1. The CDR3 has 14 residues. V dropped 9 bases and J dropped 6; count of bases not matched to a gene: 9. CDR1 is MDHEN and CDR2 is SYDVKM in the germline V gene. CDR3 region: CASFTGQGSGELFF. The CDR3 region has the DNA TGTGCCAGTTTTACCGGACAGGGCTCCGGGGAGCTGTTTTTT. The full variable domain, in which reference TRBV28 and TRBJ2-2 provide the parts outside the CDR3, is DVKVTQSSRYLVKRTGEKVFLECVQDMDHENMFWYRQDPGLGLRLIYFSYDVKMKEKGDIPEGYSVSREKKERFSLILESASTNQTSMYLCASFTGQGSGELFFGEGSRLTVL.

At least ten counts were recorded for this clonotype. V gene TRBV11-2 combines with J gene TRBJ2-3, with 7 bases matching TRBD1. V lost 4 bases and J lost 4; bases outside the gene matches: 8. This CDR3 region has 15 residues. Germline assignment: CDR1 SGHAT and CDR2 FQNNGV. The CDR3 loop reads CASSYRDSLSDTQYF. As DNA, the CDR3 is TGTGCCAGCAGCTACCGGGACAGTCTCTCAGATACGCAGTATTTT.

This clonotype was found many times. This sequence joins TRBV10-3 and TRBJ2-7, with 7 bases identical to TRBD1. Germline CDR1 reads ENHRY; CDR2 reads SYGVKD. The CDR3 runs 13 residues. Unmatched junction bases numbered 7, after V lost 11 bases and J lost 0 bases. CDR3 nucleotides: TGTGCCGTTCAGGGGGTGAGCTCCTACGAGCAGTACTTC. It encodes CAVQGVSSYEQYF.

This clonotype was found many times. Here the CDR3 DNA reads TGCGCCAGCAGCTTAAGGTCGGCCGCCCGAGACATTCAGTACTTC. Translation: CASSLRSAARDIQYF. The chain links TRBV5-1 to TRBJ2-4; D is undetermined. In germline, CDR1 is SGHRS, CDR2 YFSETQ. The CDR3 totals 15 residues. V lost 2 bases, J lost 8 bases, and 17 bases lay in between.

This clonotype was seen many times. V is TRBV12-3 or TRBV12-4 and J is TRBJ1-2; 10 bases match TRBD1. After removal of 4 bases from V and 8 bases from J, the junction contained 7 bases not matched to a gene. CDR3 length equals 14 residues. The CDR3 nucleotides are TGTGCCAGCAGTTACATGACAGGGGGCCGGGGCTACACCTTC. Translated, it gives CASSYMTGGRGYTF.

This clonotype was observed a few times. V usage is TRBV20-1 and J usage is TRBJ2-7; 13 positions match TRBD2. Germline V gene lookup returns CDR1 DFQATT and CDR2 SNEGSKA (reference sequence). The junction had 6 bases not matched to a gene; V was cut back by 2 bases and J by 5 bases. The CDR3 runs 15 residues. The CDR3: CSARLGGLAGDEQYF. CDR3 DNA: TGCAGTGCTAGATTGGGTGGACTAGCGGGAGACGAGCAGTACTTC.

V usage is TRBV7-9 and J usage is TRBJ2-2; 12 bases match TRBD2. Germline CDR1 SEHNR, CDR2 FQNEAQ (reference sequence). V dropped 3 bases and J dropped 5; count of bases not matched to a gene: 7. The CDR3 contains 17 residues. The CDR3, as DNA: TGTGCCAGCAGCTTTCCGACTAGCGGGAGTCCGACCGGGGAGCTGTTTTTT. Its translation: CASSFPTSGSPTGELFF.

This clonotype was detected many times. The chain recombines TRBV6-1 with TRBJ2-2; 12 nucleotides align to TRBD2. Germline V gene data show CDR1 as MNHNS and CDR2 as SASEGT. V lost 4 bases to trimming and J lost 7 bases; unmatched junction nucleotides: 4. This CDR3 contains 15 residues. CDR3 DNA: TGTGCCAGCAGTGGACTAGCGGGGGCCGGCGGGGAGCTGTTTTTT. As protein: CASSGLAGAGGELFF.

V gene TRBV4-1 combines with J gene TRBJ1-2, with D unresolved. The CDR3 loop spans 16 amino acids. Germline lookup yields CDR1 MGHRA and CDR2 YSYEKL. Trimming took off 1 base at V and 6 bases at J, with 18 bases between the two ends. The CDR3 is CASSQARGGHPNGYTF. The CDR3 DNA reads as TGCGCCAGCAGCCAAGCAAGAGGCGGGCACCCGAATGGCTACACCTTC.

In this sample, this clonotype turned up many times. The V and J genes are TRBV7-9 and TRBJ2-7; the D call may be TRBD1 or TRBD2 (5 bases each). The CDR3 runs 14 residues. CDR1 SEHNR and CDR2 FQNEAQ come from the germline V gene (reference sequence). Trimming cost V 6 bases and J 4 bases, with 16 bases left between them. The CDR3 DNA follows: TGTGCCAGCAGGGCCGGGACGACAATTTACGAGCAGTACTTC. The encoded protein is CASRAGTTIYEQYF. Filled out from reference TRBV7-9 and TRBJ2-7, the complete variable domain reads DTGVSQNPRHKITKRGQNVTFRCDPISEHNRLYWYRQTLGQGPEFLTYFQNEAQLEKSRLLSDRFSAERPKGSFSTLEIQRTEQGDSAMYLCASRAGTTIYEQYFGPGTRLTVT.

The sample holds many counts of this clonotype. The chain is built from TRBV7-8 and TRBJ2-7; 7 positions match TRBD1. V gave up 7 bases and J gave up 1 base; unmatched junction bases: 13. The germline gives CDR1 SGHVS, CDR2 FQNEAQ. CDR3 size: 16 residues. The CDR3 DNA follows: TGTGCCAGCACCGGGACAGAGATTGAGCCTTCCTACGAGCAGTACTTC. It encodes CASTGTEIEPSYEQYF.

This clonotype showed up many times. The J gene is TRBJ1-6, the V gene TRBV5-1; TRBD1 matches at 11 bases. The CDR3 has 16 amino acids. Trimming cost V 3 bases and J 7 bases; bases outside gene matches: 6. Germline CDR1 and CDR2: SGHRS and YFSETQ. The CDR3 DNA is TGCGCCAGCAGCTCGGACAGGGGGCCGGTCAATTCACCCCTCCACTTT. It encodes CASSSDRGPVNSPLHF.

This clonotype has only a few counts. The genes are TRBV7-9 and TRBJ2-2; D is tentatively TRBD1 or TRBD2 (5 bases each). The germline V gene has CDR1 SEHNR and CDR2 FQNEAQ (reference sequence). CDR3 length: 16 residues. Deletions cut 5 bases from V and 3 bases from J, with 16 bases between. DNA of the CDR3: TGTGCCAGCAGCCCCGGCGGGCTGGGGCACACCGGGGAGCTGTTTTTT. This codes for CASSPGGLGHTGELFF.

The CDR3 coding sequence is TGTGCCAGCTCACCCCTCCTACGGCAGGGAAAGAACTATGGCTACACCTTC. Its protein is CASSPLLRQGKNYGYTF. V gene TRBV18 combines with J gene TRBJ1-2, with D maybe TRBD1 (5 bases). V dropped 3 bases and J dropped 2 bases, with 19 bases sitting between them. CDR1 and CDR2 from the germline V gene are KGHSH and LQKENI. The CDR3 runs 17 residues.

This clonotype occurred many times. The junction shows a germline mismatch at one end, possibly a read error. The chain joins TRBV7-7 to TRBJ2-3; D is tentatively TRBD1 or TRBD2 (5 bases each). The CDR3 covers 16 residues. Germline CDR1 is SSHAT and CDR2 is FNYEAQ (reference sequence). The chain's CDR3 is CASSPGANPSTDTQYF. The DNA of the CDR3 is TGTGCTAGCAGCCCCGGGGCTAACCCGAGCACAGATACGCAGTATTTT. The full variable domain, with the rest looked up from reference TRBV7-7 and TRBJ2-3, is GAGVSQSPRYKVTKRGQDVTLRCDPISSHATLYWYQQALGQGPEFLTYFNYEAQPDKSGLPSDRFSAERPEGSISTLTIQRTEQRDSAMYRCASSPGANPSTDTQYFGPGTRLTVL.

This clonotype was seen at least ten times. The chain is built from TRBV5-4 and TRBJ2-1; 8 positions agree with TRBD2. Germline CDR1 reads SGHNT; CDR2 reads YYREEE (reference sequence). CDR3 length: 15 residues. J lost 3 bases, V lost 4 bases, and 6 bases had no gene match. CDR3 amino acids: CASSLTGTSYNEQFF. The CDR3 DNA sequence: TGTGCCAGCAGCCTAACCGGGACTAGCTACAATGAGCAGTTCTTC.

The table lists this clonotype with a count of one. The CDR3 ends on some other residue instead of the conserved phenylalanine or tryptophan, so this is likely a read error. The CDR3 protein is CSARLAGDPDTQYI. CDR3 coding DNA: TGCAGTGCTAGACTAGCGGGGGATCCAGATACGCAGTATATT. The J gene is TRBJ2-3, the V gene TRBV20-1, with 10 bases aligning to TRBD2. The CDR3 covers 14 residues. With 2 bases clipped from V and 4 bases from J, the junction kept 3 bases outside the gene matches. Germline lookup yields CDR1 DFQATT and CDR2 SNEGSKA (reference sequence).

This clonotype was seen repeatedly, ten times or more. V is TRBV4-1 and J is TRBJ2-3; D is possibly TRBD2 (6 bases). V was pared by 3 bases and J by 14 bases, with 21 bases between. The CDR3 is 14 residues long. Germline lookup yields CDR1 MGHRA and CDR2 YSYEKL. The chain's CDR3 is CASSQETRTPRWYF. The CDR3 nucleotides are TGCGCCAGCAGCCAGGAGACTAGGACGCCCCGATGGTATTTT.

This clonotype showed up many times. V and J are TRBV7-3 and TRBJ2-2, with 7 bases that match TRBD1. V gave up 4 bases and J gave up 3 bases; unmatched junction bases: 2. CDR3 length equals 14 residues. CDR1 is SGHTA and CDR2 is FQGTGA in the germline V gene. CDR3 protein: CASSSTGHTGELFF. CDR3 bases: TGTGCCAGCAGCTCGACAGGGCACACCGGGGAGCTGTTTTTT.

This clonotype was seen at least ten times. This CDR3 reads CASSWGGATYNEQFF. CDR3 nucleotide sequence: TGTGCCAGCAGCTGGGGGGGAGCAACCTACAATGAGCAGTTCTTC. This chain links TRBV7-2 with TRBJ2-1; 7 bases match TRBD2. After removal of 4 bases from V and 2 bases from J, the junction contained 5 bases not matched to a gene. The CDR3 extends over 15 amino acids. CDR1 SGHTA and CDR2 FQGNSA come from the germline V gene.

This clonotype was counted ten times or more. CDR3 sequence (DNA): TGTGCCAGCAGTGACGGACACAGCTCCTACGAGCAGTACTTC. It codes for CASSDGHSSYEQYF. The genes are TRBV2 and TRBJ2-7, with D possibly being TRBD1 (5 bases). Trimming left V 3 bases short and J 0 bases short, with 9 bases between. This CDR3 contains 14 residues. In germline, CDR1 is SNHLY, CDR2 FYNNEI.

This clonotype was seen at least ten times. The chain couples TRBV7-6 to TRBJ1-4; perhaps TRBD1 as D (5 bases). Germline CDR1 SGHVS, CDR2 FNYEAQ. The CDR3 extends over 14 amino acids. V was trimmed by 5 bases and J by 5 bases, leaving 12 bases between them. Here the CDR3 DNA reads TGTGCCAGCAGCAGGGACGGACGCAATGAAAAACTGTTTTTT. It specifies CASSRDGRNEKLFF. Using reference TRBV7-6 and TRBJ1-4 for the parts outside the CDR3, the full variable domain is GAGVSQSPRYKVTKRGQDVALRCDPISGHVSLYWYRQALGQGPEFLTYFNYEAQQDKSGLPNDRFSAERPEGSISTLTIQRTEQRDSAMYRCASSRDGRNEKLFFGSGTQLSVL.

This clonotype came up many times. This CDR3 is CASGDNEQFF. The CDR3 DNA follows: TGTGCCAGCGGGGACAATGAGCAGTTCTTC. V is TRBV6-2 or TRBV6-3 and J is TRBJ2-1; D is undetermined. Per the germline V gene, CDR1 is MNHEY and CDR2 is SVGEGT. The CDR3 is made up of 10 amino acids. V gave up 8 bases and J gave up 5 bases, with 4 bases separating them.

This clonotype was recorded many times. This CDR3 reads CASSLEVIKYEQYF. CDR3 nucleotides: TGTGCCAGCAGTTTAGAGGTCATTAAGTACGAGCAGTACTTC. The gene calls are TRBV12-3 or TRBV12-4 and TRBJ2-7; D call uncertain. V dropped 1 base and J dropped 4 bases, with 11 bases sitting between them. The CDR3 sequence is 14 residues long.